Here is one T cell receptor (beta chain) with its context. Its antigen is unidentified. The sample originates from a study of cytomegalovirus exposure and HLA in healthy donors. Study-wide results and limits: Listed as cytomegalovirus-associated were more than 150 TCR beta chains. With high specificity and sensitivity, the classifier reportedly diagnosed cytomegalovirus status.

Profiling relied on immunoSEQ multiplex PCR, and the TCRdb table lists in-frame clones only, not all of them. Of around 250,000 clones listed, 85% to 90% were seen once; the top ten hold about 0.36%. The donors were part of the validation cohort, which consisted of about 120 subjects and was separate from the first cohort of about 720 subjects. The CDR3 covers 12 residues. V dropped 7 bases and J dropped 3 bases, with 10 bases sitting between them. Germline lookup yields CDR1 MDHEN and CDR2 SYDVKM. This receptor was obtained from a woman aged 18-35 years in good health and CMV-seronegative. The chain joins TRBV28 to TRBJ2-7, with D perhaps TRBD1 (6 bases). Sequenced material: PBMCs. CDR3 loop: CASKAGDYEQYV. DNA for the CDR3: TGTGCCAGCAAAGCAGGGGACTACGAGCAGTACGTC.